This record concerns one T cell receptor beta chain sequence. How the authors handled the data: Researchers report that nucleated cell counts were estimated from reference gene primer amplification. This table comes from immunoSEQ multiplex PCR, and its TCRdb copy is limited to in-frame clones, with some not included. The DNA was the basis for D and trimming; V, J and clone size are from that table. The table lists around 190,000 clones, around 80% of them singletons. The data are from a study of blood T cell repertoires in COVID-19. Study-level information: COVID-19 samples, acute and convalescent, were from the United States, Italy and Spain. T cells, B-cell-depleted T cells, or PBMCs supplied cDNA or gDNA.

V was pared by 6 bases and J by 0 bases, with 6 bases between. Germline CDR1 and CDR2: KGHSH and LQKENI. CDR3 length equals 13 residues. Material: peripheral blood. The source of this sequence is a man aged 65 to 85 with active or convalescent COVID-19. This chain connects TRBV18 to TRBJ1-3; no clear D gene. The CDR3 protein is CASSEISGNTIYF. The CDR3 DNA follows: TGTGCCAGCTCGGAGATCTCTGGAAACACCATATATTTT.